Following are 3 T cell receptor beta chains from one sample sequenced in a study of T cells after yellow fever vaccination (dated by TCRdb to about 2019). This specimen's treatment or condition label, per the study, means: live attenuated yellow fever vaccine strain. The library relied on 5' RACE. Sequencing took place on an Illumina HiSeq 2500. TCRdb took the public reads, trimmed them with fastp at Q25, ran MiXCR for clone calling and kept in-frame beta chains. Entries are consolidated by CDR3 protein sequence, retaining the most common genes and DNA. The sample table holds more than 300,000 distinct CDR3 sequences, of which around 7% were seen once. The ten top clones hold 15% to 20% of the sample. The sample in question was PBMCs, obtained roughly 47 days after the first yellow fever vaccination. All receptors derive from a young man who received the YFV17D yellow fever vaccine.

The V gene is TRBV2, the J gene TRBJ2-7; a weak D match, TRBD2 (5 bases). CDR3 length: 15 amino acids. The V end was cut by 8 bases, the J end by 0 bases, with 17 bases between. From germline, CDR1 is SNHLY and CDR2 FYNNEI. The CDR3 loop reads CASLPWGASSYEQYF. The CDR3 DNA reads TGTGCCAGCCTACCTTGGGGAGCTAGCTCCTACGAGCAGTACTTC.

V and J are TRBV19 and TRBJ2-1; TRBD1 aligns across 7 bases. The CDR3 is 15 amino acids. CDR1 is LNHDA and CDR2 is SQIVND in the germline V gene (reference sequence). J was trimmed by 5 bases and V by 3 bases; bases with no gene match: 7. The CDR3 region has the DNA TGTGCCAGTAGTATGGCGAGGGGGCTCAACAATGAGCAGTTCTTC. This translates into CASSMARGLNNEQFF.

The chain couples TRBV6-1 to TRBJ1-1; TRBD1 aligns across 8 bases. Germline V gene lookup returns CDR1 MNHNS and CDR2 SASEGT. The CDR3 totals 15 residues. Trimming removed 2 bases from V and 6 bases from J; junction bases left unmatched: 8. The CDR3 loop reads CASSELGQGGAEAFF. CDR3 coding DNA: TGTGCCAGCAGTGAACTAGGACAGGGTGGGGCTGAAGCTTTCTTT.